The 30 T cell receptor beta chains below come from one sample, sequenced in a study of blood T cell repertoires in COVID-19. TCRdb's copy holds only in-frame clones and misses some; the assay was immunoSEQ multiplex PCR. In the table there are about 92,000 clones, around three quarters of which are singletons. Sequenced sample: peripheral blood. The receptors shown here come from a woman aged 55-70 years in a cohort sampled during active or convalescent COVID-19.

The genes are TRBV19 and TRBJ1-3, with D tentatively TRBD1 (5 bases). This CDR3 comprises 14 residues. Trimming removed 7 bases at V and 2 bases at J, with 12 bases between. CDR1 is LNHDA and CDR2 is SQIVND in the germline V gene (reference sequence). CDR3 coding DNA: TGTGCCAGTATACCTTGGGGCGCTGGAAACACCATATATTTT. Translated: CASIPWGAGNTIYF.

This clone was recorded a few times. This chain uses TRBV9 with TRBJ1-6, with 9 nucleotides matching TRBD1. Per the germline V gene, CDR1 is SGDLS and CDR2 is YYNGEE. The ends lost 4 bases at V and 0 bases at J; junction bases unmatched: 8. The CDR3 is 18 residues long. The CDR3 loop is CASSPRTGASSYNSPLHF. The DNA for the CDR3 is TGTGCCAGCAGCCCCCGGACAGGGGCGAGCTCCTATAATTCACCCCTCCACTTT.

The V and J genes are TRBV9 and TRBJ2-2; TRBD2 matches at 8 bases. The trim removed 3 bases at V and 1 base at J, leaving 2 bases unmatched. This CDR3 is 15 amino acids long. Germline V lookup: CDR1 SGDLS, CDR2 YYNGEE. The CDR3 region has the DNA TGTGCCAGCAGCGCGGGGGGGCTGAACACCGGGGAGCTGTTTTTT. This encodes CASSAGGLNTGELFF.

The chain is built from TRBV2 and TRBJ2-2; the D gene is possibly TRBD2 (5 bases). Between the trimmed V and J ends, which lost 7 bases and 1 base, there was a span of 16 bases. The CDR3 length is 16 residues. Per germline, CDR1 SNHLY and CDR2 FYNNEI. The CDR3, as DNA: TGTGCCAGCACCCGAGAAGCTAGCCGGAACACCGGGGAGCTGTTTTTT. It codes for CASTREASRNTGELFF.

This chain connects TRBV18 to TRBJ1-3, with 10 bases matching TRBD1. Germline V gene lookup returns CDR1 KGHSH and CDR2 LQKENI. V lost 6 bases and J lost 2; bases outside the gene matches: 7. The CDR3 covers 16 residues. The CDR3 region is CASSLRQGAPGNTIYF. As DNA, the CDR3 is TGTGCCAGCTCTCTCAGACAGGGGGCGCCTGGAAACACCATATATTTT.

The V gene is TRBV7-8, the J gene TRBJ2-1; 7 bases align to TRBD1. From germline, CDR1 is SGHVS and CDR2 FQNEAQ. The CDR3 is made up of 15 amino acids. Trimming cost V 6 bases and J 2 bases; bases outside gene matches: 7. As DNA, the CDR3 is TGTGCCAGCAGAGACAGGGAACCCACCTACAATGAGCAGTTCTTC. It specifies CASRDREPTYNEQFF.

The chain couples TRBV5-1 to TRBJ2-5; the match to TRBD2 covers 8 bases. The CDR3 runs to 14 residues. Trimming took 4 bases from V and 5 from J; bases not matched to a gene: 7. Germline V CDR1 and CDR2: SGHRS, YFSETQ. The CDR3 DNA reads TGCGCCAGCAGCACCGGGGGGGCCCTGGAGACCCAGTACTTC. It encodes CASSTGGALETQYF.

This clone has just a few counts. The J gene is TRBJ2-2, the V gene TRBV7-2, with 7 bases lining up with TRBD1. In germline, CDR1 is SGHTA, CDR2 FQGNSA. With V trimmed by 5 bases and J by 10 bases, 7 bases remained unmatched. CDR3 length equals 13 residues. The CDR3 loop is CASSPGTAQELFF. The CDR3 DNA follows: TGTGCCAGCAGCCCCGGGACAGCTCAGGAGCTGTTTTTT.

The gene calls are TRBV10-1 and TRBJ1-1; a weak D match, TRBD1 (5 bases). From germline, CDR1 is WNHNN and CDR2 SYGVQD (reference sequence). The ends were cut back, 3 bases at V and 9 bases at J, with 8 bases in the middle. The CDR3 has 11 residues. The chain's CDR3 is CASSDSGQAFF. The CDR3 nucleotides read TGCGCCAGCAGTGATTCAGGGCAAGCTTTCTTT.

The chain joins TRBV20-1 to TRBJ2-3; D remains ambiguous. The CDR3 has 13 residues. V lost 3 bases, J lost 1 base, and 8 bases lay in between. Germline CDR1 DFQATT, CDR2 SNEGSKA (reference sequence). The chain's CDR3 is CSASFPGTDTQYF. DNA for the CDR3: TGCAGTGCTAGTTTCCCTGGCACAGATACGCAGTATTTT.

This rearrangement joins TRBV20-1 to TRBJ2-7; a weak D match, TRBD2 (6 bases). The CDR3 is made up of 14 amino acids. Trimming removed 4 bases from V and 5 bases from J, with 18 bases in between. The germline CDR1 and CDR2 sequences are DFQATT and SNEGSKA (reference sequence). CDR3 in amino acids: CSATEGGREHEQYF. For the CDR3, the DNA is TGCAGTGCTACTGAGGGAGGCAGGGAACACGAGCAGTACTTC.

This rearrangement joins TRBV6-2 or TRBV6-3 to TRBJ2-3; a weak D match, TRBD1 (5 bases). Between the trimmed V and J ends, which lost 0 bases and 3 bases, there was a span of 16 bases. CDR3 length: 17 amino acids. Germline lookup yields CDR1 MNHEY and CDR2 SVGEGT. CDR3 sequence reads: CASSYSTTGRDTDTQYF. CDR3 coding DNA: TGTGCCAGCAGTTACTCAACCACAGGACGTGATACAGATACGCAGTATTTT.

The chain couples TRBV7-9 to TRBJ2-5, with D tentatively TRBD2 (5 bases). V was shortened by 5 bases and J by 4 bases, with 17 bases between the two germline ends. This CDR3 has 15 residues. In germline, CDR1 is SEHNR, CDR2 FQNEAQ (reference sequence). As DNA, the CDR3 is TGTGCCAGCAGCCGATGGGGAGACGCGAGAGAGACCCAGTACTTC. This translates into CASSRWGDARETQYF.

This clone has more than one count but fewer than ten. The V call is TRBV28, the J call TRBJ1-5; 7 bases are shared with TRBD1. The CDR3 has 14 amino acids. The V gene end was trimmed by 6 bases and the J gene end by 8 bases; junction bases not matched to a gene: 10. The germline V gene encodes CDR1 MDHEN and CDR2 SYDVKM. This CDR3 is CASRLKQGWEPQHF. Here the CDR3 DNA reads TGTGCCAGCAGACTTAAACAGGGGTGGGAGCCCCAGCATTTT.

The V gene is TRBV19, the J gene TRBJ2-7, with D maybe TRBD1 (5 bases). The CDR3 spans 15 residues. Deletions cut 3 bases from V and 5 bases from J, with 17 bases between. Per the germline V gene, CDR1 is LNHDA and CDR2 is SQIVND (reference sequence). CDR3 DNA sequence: TGTGCCAGTAGTATCGACAGTCTGGGGCGGAACGAGCAGTACTTC. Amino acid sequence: CASSIDSLGRNEQYF.

CDR3 amino acids: CASSKVTGGFRGANVLTF. The DNA of the CDR3 is TGCGCCAGCAGCAAGGTGACAGGGGGATTTCGTGGGGCCAACGTCCTGACTTTC. The chain links TRBV5-1 to TRBJ2-6, with 9 nucleotides matching TRBD1. Germline CDR1 and CDR2: SGHRS and YFSETQ. CDR3 length: 18 residues. Trimming at V came to 4 bases and at J to 3 bases, leaving 11 bases not matched to a gene.

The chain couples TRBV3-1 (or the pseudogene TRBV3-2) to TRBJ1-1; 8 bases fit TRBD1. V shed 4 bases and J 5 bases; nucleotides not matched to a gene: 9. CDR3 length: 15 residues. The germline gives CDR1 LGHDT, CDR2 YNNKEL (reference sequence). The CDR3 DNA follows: TGTGCCAGCAGCCCTTTCGGCAGGGGGCGGACTGAAGCTTTCTTT. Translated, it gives CASSPFGRGRTEAFF.

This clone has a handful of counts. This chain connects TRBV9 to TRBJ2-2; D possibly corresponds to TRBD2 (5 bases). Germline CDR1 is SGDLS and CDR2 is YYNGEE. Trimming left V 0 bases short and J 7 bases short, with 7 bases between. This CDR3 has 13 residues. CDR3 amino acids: CASSVEAGGELFF. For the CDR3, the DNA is TGTGCCAGCAGCGTAGAGGCGGGCGGGGAGCTGTTTTTT.

CDR3 in DNA: TGCGCCAGCAGCTTCGAGCTTAGCACAGATACGCAGTATTTT. As protein: CASSFELSTDTQYF. This rearrangement joins TRBV5-1 to TRBJ2-3; D is uncertain. Deletions cut 2 bases from V and 0 bases from J, with 7 bases between. In germline, CDR1 is SGHRS, CDR2 YFSETQ. CDR3 length: 14 amino acids.

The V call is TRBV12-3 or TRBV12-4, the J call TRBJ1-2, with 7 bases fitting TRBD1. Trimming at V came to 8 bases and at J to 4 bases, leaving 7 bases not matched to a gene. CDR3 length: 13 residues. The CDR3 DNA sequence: TGTGCCAGCTGCCGGGACAGCCGCTATGGCTACACCTTC. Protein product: CASCRDSRYGYTF.

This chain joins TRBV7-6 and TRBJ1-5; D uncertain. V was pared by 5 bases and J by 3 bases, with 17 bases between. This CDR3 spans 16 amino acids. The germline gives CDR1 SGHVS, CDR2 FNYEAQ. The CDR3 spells CASSPEGGVLNQPQHF. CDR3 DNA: TGTGCCAGCAGCCCCGAGGGCGGTGTTCTCAATCAGCCCCAGCATTTT.

The CDR3 DNA reads TGTGCCAGTAGTATAGAAGCGAGCGTATACAATGAGCAGTTCTTC. This sequence encodes CASSIEASVYNEQFF. The rearrangement links TRBV19 to TRBJ2-1; no reliable D call. CDR1 and CDR2 (germline): LNHDA, SQIVND (reference sequence). The V end lost 0 bases, the J end lost 4 bases, and 10 bases lay between the germline ends. The CDR3 runs 15 residues.

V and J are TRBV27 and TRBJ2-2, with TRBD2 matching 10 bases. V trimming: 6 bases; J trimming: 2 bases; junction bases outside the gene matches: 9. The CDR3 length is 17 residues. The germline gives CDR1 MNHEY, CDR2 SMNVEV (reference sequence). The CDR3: CASRDRGLAENTGELFF. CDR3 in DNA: TGTGCCAGCAGGGACAGAGGACTAGCGGAAAACACCGGGGAGCTGTTTTTT.

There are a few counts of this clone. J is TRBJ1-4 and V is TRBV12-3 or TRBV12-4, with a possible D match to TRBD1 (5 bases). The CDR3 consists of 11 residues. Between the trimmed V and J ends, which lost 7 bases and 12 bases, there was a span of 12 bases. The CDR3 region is CASTQGGELFF. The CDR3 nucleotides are TGTGCCAGCACCCAGGGTGGCGAACTGTTTTTT.

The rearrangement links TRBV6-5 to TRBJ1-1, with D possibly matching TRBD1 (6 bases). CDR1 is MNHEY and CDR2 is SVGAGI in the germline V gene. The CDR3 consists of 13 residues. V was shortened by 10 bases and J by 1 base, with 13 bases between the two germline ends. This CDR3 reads CATKMTGNTEAFF. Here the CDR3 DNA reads TGTGCCACCAAGATGACAGGGAACACTGAAGCTTTCTTT.

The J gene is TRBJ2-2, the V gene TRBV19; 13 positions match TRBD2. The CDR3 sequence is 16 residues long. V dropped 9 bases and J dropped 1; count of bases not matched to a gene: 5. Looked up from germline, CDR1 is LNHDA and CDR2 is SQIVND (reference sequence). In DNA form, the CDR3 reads TGTGCCAGCACCCGACTAGCGGGGGGGAACACCGGGGAGCTGTTTTTT. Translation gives CASTRLAGGNTGELFF.

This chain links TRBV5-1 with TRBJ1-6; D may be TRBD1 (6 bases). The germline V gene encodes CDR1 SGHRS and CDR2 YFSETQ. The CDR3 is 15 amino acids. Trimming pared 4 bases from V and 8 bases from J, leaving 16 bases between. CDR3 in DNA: TGCGCCAGCAGCCGGACAGCAGGGTCAGATTCACCCCTCCACTTT. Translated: CASSRTAGSDSPLHF.

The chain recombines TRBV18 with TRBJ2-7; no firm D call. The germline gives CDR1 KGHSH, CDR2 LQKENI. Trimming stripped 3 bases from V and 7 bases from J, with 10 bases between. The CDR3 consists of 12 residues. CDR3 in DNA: TGTGCCAGCTCACCGGGCTCTTGGGAGCAGTACTTC. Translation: CASSPGSWEQYF.

CDR3 sequence: CSVIRGWNTEAFF. The CDR3 DNA is TGCAGCGTTATCAGGGGCTGGAACACTGAAGCTTTCTTT. The rearrangement uses TRBV29-1 and TRBJ1-1; D is perhaps TRBD1 (6 bases). The germline V gene encodes CDR1 SQVTM and CDR2 ANQGSEA. The CDR3 consists of 13 residues. Trimming pared 5 bases from V and 1 base from J, leaving 11 bases between. Complete variable domain (other parts from reference TRBV29-1 and TRBJ1-1): SAVISQKPSRDICQRGTSLTIQCQVDSQVTMMFWYRQQPGQSLTLIATANQGSEATYESGFVIDKFPISRPNLTFSTLTVSNMSPEDSSIYLCSVIRGWNTEAFFGQGTRLTVV.

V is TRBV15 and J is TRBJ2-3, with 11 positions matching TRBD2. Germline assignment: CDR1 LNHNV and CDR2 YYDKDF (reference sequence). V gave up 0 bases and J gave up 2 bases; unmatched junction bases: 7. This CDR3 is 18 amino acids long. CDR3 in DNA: TGTGCCACCAGCAGAGACCTGACTAGCGGGACGCTCACAGATACGCAGTATTTT. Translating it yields CATSRDLTSGTLTDTQYF.